This is a list of T cell receptor beta chains from one sample in a study of blood T cell repertoires in COVID-19. The method was immunoSEQ multiplex PCR; TCRdb's version includes in-frame clones alone and lacks a portion of them. Here the sample spans some 300,000 clones, about 91% being singletons. Sequencing was done on a sample of peripheral blood. These receptors originate from a woman under 40 who had recovered from COVID-19. The conserved cysteine and the conserved F or W are not part of the CDR3 here. Each record gives: CDR3 protein, D gene, J gene, V gene, CDR3 length. The D gene is left open where the match is weak.

ASSPHALRGMNTEAF | - | TRBJ1-1 | TRBV13 | 15
AIRAGGSYEQY | TRBD1 | TRBJ2-7 | TRBV10-3 | 11
ASSPRGGGQETQY | TRBD2 | TRBJ2-5 | TRBV7-7 | 13
ASQHRDSYSGANVLT | TRBD1 | TRBJ2-6 | TRBV5-6 | 15
ASSMGLATDTQY | TRBD2 | TRBJ2-3 | TRBV19 | 12
ASSAPRQSKFYGYT | - | TRBJ1-2 | TRBV21-1 | 14
ASSTSTGGVGNEKLF | TRBD1 | TRBJ1-4 | TRBV9 | 15
ARESKDRFDGYT | TRBD1 | TRBJ1-2 | TRBV30 | 12
ASSQGQGFRNEQF | TRBD1 | TRBJ2-1 | TRBV5-1 | 13
ATSRGGQVYAF | TRBD1 | TRBJ1-1 | TRBV15 | 11
ASSSRRQGSYGYT | TRBD1 | TRBJ1-2 | TRBV7-2 | 13
ASSLGGDTEAF | - | TRBJ1-1 | TRBV27 | 11
ASSHPSSVNTEAF | - | TRBJ1-1 | TRBV18 | 13
ASSQDRGAPQH | TRBD1 | TRBJ1-5 | TRBV19 | 11
ASSQTLAGSLQETQY | TRBD2 | TRBJ2-5 | TRBV14 | 15
ASSQARTSGGMETQY | TRBD2 | TRBJ2-5 | TRBV4-2 | 15
ATSDSAGGYGYT | TRBD1 | TRBJ1-2 | TRBV24-1 | 12
ASSSAGQGNGYT | TRBD1 | TRBJ1-2 | TRBV6-2/TRBV6-3 | 12
ASSPTGGEDTQY | TRBD1 | TRBJ2-3 | TRBV14 | 12
ASSLSFGGTGTYEQY | TRBD1 | TRBJ2-7 | TRBV27 | 15
ASSYTGNTEAF | - | TRBJ1-1 | TRBV10-2 | 11
SVAQGNIQY | - | TRBJ2-4 | TRBV29-1 | 9
ASSLGPAAGEQY | TRBD2 | TRBJ2-7 | TRBV13 | 12
ASKLAGGEQF | TRBD2 | TRBJ2-1 | TRBV6-5 | 10
ASSLGQGETQY | - | TRBJ2-5 | TRBV5-1 | 11
ASRDLAGADNEQF | TRBD2 | TRBJ2-1 | TRBV6-6 | 13
ASSHLGWADRASGYT | TRBD1 | TRBJ1-2 | TRBV7-9 | 15
ASTRQGGGNQPQH | TRBD1 | TRBJ1-5 | TRBV6-5 | 13
ASSQDMEGYEQY | - | TRBJ2-7 | TRBV4-3 | 12
ASSQDELTQWSYNEQF | - | TRBJ2-1 | TRBV4-1 | 16
ASSLLSRDRDEQF | TRBD1 | TRBJ2-1 | TRBV28 | 13
AISDTGANTEAF | - | TRBJ1-1 | TRBV10-3 | 12
ASRTSVYNEQF | TRBD2 | TRBJ2-1 | TRBV5-1 | 11
SASRRLGSETQY | - | TRBJ2-5 | TRBV20-1 | 12
ASSLQSLSNTEAF | - | TRBJ1-1 | TRBV7-6 | 13
ASSLVREKLF | - | TRBJ1-4 | TRBV12-3/TRBV12-4 | 10